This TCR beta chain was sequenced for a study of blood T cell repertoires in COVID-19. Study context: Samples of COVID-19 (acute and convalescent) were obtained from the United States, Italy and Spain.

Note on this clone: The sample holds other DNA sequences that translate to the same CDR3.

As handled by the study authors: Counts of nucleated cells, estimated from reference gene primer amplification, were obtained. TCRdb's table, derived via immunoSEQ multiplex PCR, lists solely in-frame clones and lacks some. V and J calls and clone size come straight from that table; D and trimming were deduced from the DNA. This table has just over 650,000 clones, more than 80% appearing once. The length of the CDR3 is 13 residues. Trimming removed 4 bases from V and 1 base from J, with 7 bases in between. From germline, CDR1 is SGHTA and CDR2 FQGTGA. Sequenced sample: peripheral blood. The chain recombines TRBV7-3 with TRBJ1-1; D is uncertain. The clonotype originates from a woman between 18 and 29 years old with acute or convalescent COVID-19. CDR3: CASSSQANTEAFF. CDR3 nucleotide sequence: TGTGCCAGCAGCTCTCAGGCGAACACTGAAGCTTTCTTT.